The source of this TCR beta chain is a study of cytotoxic CD8 clonotypes in ibrutinib-treated CLL (dated by TCRdb to the early 2020s). In the study overall: The cohort included approximately 15 treatment-naive and fewer than 12 relapsed/refractory patients; 17 to 18 were IGHV unmutated. Cryopreserved peripheral blood mononuclear cells were collected before treatment, at response, and at either disease progression or sustained remission. Longitudinal samples were obtainable from about 30% of the roughly 86 participants in the trial. Responses were partial in some 24 patients and complete in 2; after median approximately 69 months follow-up, about 15 stayed in remission and 12 progressed. The response samples were drawn at a median of roughly twelve months into treatment, with a range of roughly 6 to 36 months. Samples averaged around 280,000 productive templates and about 94,000 productive rearrangements. Patients were still on ibrutinib when every remission and progressive disease sample was collected. Beyond this particular receptor, the publication reports: Public clonotypes were found to be uncommon and were observed to contract or remain stable during treatment; the increase in clonality was shown to reflect expansion of private clonotypes at ibrutinib response. Sustained-remission and progressing patients did not have matched sampling times, and lymph node repertoires were not examined. Baseline clonality exceeded that of age-matched healthy donors and correlated strongly with circulating CD8+ T-cell counts. Clonality increased at ibrutinib response, stayed stable in sustained remission, and fell back toward baseline at progression.

CDR1 and CDR2 (SGHTA, FQGNSA) derive from the germline V gene. Including cysteine and phenylalanine, the CDR3 has 17 amino acids. Only the CDR3 DNA is retained, 51 bases long and in frame from the first base. V is clipped by 2 bases and J by 2 bases, and the sequence between their germline boundaries is 18 bases long. This specimen's time point label, per the study, means: approximately eleven months on ibrutinib. For TCR beta library preparation, around 2 micrograms of genomic DNA were isolated from cryopreserved PBMCs. Longitudinal blood samples from CLL patients on ibrutinib monotherapy underwent high-throughput TCR beta sequencing. The patients took part in an open-label, single-center phase 2 trial of ibrutinib monotherapy. Concerning this clone: Its antigen target is currently unknown. The record has no base qualities; no much larger clone is one base away.

Each clonotype received, on average, around 9.6x coverage in deep resolution sequencing performed on a MiSeq, where the target depth lay between 1 in 1 million and 1 in 200,000 T cells. TCR beta libraries were generated with the immunoSEQ hsTCRB Kit. The study's own analysis went as follows. Data were analyzed with ImmunoSEQ Data Assistant and ImmunoSEQ Analyzer, with V, D and J genes assigned per IMGT definitions. Clonality, which ranges from 0 to 1, was calculated by subtracting the normalized Shannon entropy of productive rearrangement frequencies from one. Only overrepresented clonotypes making up at least 0.05% of each patient's repertoire were included in the public clonotype analysis. Repertoires from about a dozen age-matched healthy donors in immuneACCESS were used as clonality controls. TCRdb limited this immuneACCESS table to in-frame rearrangements with V and J called. A share of clones is missing; checked studies link under half to unresolved V genes, and the rest is unexplained. V and J calls plus clone size are reproduced from that table; the DNA served to infer D and trimming. The sample data list about 130,000 clones, and 70% to 80% of these were observed just once. The ten largest make up 9.5% to 15% of the sample.

This receptor chain uses TRBV7-2 and TRBJ1-1; the D gene is possibly TRBD1, with 6 bases matching. Source: PBMCs, taken after 12 months of ibrutinib treatment. The source is a human donor with chronic lymphocytic leukemia. The CDR3 protein sequence reads: CASSLMARGLYNTEAFF. The nucleotide sequence reads as follows: TGTGCCAGCAGCTTAATGGCCCGGGGGCTATATAACACTGAAGCTTTCTTT.